This is a list of T cell receptor beta chains from one sample in a study of blood T cell repertoires in COVID-19. Repertoires were generated with immunoSEQ multiplex PCR, while TCRdb's copy carries only in-frame clones and drops some. The data show more than 50,000 clones, roughly 85% seen once. Sequenced sample: peripheral blood. These receptors came from a human donor in a cohort sampled during active COVID-19. The CDR3 runs from the conserved cysteine through the conserved F or W. D genes are given only for firm matches. Rows give clone size only sometimes, using once, few, many, or a class for an expanded clone.

d_gene: TRBD1; abundance: NA; j_gene: TRBJ1-6; v_gene: TRBV5-5; CDR3nt: TGTGCCAGCAGCTTGGGTCCCGGGACAGGTATTTCACCCCTCCACTTT; CDR3aa: CASSLGPGTGISPLHF
d_gene: TRBD1; abundance: NA; j_gene: TRBJ1-1; v_gene: TRBV7-2; CDR3nt: TGTGCCAGCAGCTTCACCGACAGGGGGCTTGAAGCTTTCTTT; CDR3aa: CASSFTDRGLEAFF
d_gene: NA; abundance: NA; j_gene: TRBJ2-2; v_gene: TRBV7-9; CDR3nt: TGTGCCAGCAGCTTAGGGGCGGACAGTGATAACACCGGGGAGCTGTTTTTT; CDR3aa: CASSLGADSDNTGELFF
d_gene: NA; abundance: NA; j_gene: TRBJ1-2; v_gene: TRBV7-8; CDR3nt: TGTGCCAGCAGCTTAGGAAGAGGGAGGGTAGGCTATGGCTACACCTTC; CDR3aa: CASSLGRGRVGYGYTF
d_gene: TRBD1; abundance: few; j_gene: TRBJ1-6; v_gene: TRBV7-8; CDR3nt: TGTGCCAGCAGCTTAGCAACAGGGGCCTATAATTCACCCCTCCACTTT; CDR3aa: CASSLATGAYNSPLHF
d_gene: NA; abundance: NA; j_gene: TRBJ1-2; v_gene: TRBV6-5; CDR3nt: TGTGCCAGCAGTTACCGGAGTCAGGGGTATGGCTACACCTTC; CDR3aa: CASSYRSQGYGYTF
d_gene: TRBD1; abundance: NA; j_gene: TRBJ2-2; v_gene: TRBV3-1/TRBV3-2; CDR3nt: TGTGCCAGCAGTGGCGGACAGGGGGCGACGAACACCGGGGAGCTGTTTTTT; CDR3aa: CASSGGQGATNTGELFF
d_gene: NA; abundance: NA; j_gene: TRBJ1-2; v_gene: TRBV7-9; CDR3nt: TGTGCCAGCAGCTTAGTAGGCGGCTATGGCTACACCTTC; CDR3aa: CASSLVGGYGYTF
d_gene: NA; abundance: NA; j_gene: TRBJ2-1; v_gene: TRBV11-3; CDR3nt: TGTGCCAGCAAGGGGGAGTATAGACGCGAGCAGTTCTTC; CDR3aa: CASKGEYRREQFF
d_gene: NA; abundance: few; j_gene: TRBJ2-7; v_gene: TRBV3-1/TRBV3-2; CDR3nt: TGTGCCAGCAGCCAAACTAGCGAGCAGTACTTC; CDR3aa: CASSQTSEQYF
d_gene: TRBD2; abundance: NA; j_gene: TRBJ2-2; v_gene: TRBV5-5; CDR3nt: TGTGCCAGCAGCTTGGCCGGCGCGGGGGGGCCGAACACCGGGGAGCTGTTTTTT; CDR3aa: CASSLAGAGGPNTGELFF
d_gene: NA; abundance: NA; j_gene: TRBJ1-6; v_gene: TRBV21-1; CDR3nt: TGTGCCAGCAGCAACACGACCGGGACAGCTAATTCACCCCTCCACTTT; CDR3aa: CASSNTTGTANSPLHF
d_gene: NA; abundance: few; j_gene: TRBJ2-1; v_gene: TRBV10-3; CDR3nt: TGTGCCATCAGATACAGTGATGTATACAATGAGCAGTTCTTC; CDR3aa: CAIRYSDVYNEQFF
d_gene: NA; abundance: NA; j_gene: TRBJ2-3; v_gene: TRBV12-3/TRBV12-4; CDR3nt: TGTGCCAGCAGTTTCTCAGATACGCAGTATTTT; CDR3aa: CASSFSDTQYF
d_gene: NA; abundance: NA; j_gene: TRBJ2-6; v_gene: TRBV3-1/TRBV3-2; CDR3nt: TGTGCCAGCAGCCAAGGAAGGTCTAGAGTCTCTGGGGCCAACGTCCTGACTTTC; CDR3aa: CASSQGRSRVSGANVLTF
d_gene: NA; abundance: NA; j_gene: TRBJ2-5; v_gene: TRBV19; CDR3nt: TGTGCCAGTAGTATCGGGACAACCAATCAAGAGACCCAGTACTTC; CDR3aa: CASSIGTTNQETQYF
d_gene: TRBD2; abundance: once; j_gene: TRBJ2-1; v_gene: TRBV9; CDR3nt: TGTGCCAGCAGCGTGGGAGGGAAAGTCTCCTACAATGAGCAGTTCTTC; CDR3aa: CASSVGGKVSYNEQFF
d_gene: NA; abundance: NA; j_gene: TRBJ2-3; v_gene: TRBV4-3; CDR3nt: TGCGCCAGCAGCCAAGAGGGGGGAAGGGGCACAGATACGCAGTATTTT; CDR3aa: CASSQEGGRGTDTQYF
d_gene: TRBD1; abundance: NA; j_gene: TRBJ2-3; v_gene: TRBV18; CDR3nt: TGTGCCAGCCCGGGACAGGGGAAAGATACGCAGTATTTT; CDR3aa: CASPGQGKDTQYF
d_gene: TRBD1; abundance: NA; j_gene: TRBJ1-1; v_gene: TRBV18; CDR3nt: TGTGCCAGCTCACCGAGGACAGGGCACGGGGACACTGAAGCTTTCTTT; CDR3aa: CASSPRTGHGDTEAFF
d_gene: NA; abundance: NA; j_gene: TRBJ2-3; v_gene: TRBV6-5; CDR3nt: TGTGCCAGCAGTTACTCGGGGGGAAGCACAGATACGCAGTATTTT; CDR3aa: CASSYSGGSTDTQYF
d_gene: TRBD2; abundance: once; j_gene: TRBJ2-1; v_gene: TRBV19; CDR3nt: TGTGCCAGTAGTCCCGCTAGCGGCCCCTACAATGAGCAGTTCTTC; CDR3aa: CASSPASGPYNEQFF